The T cell receptor (beta chain) described here comes from a study of blood T cell repertoires in COVID-19. In the study overall: Samples of COVID-19 (acute and convalescent) were obtained from the United States, Italy and Spain. Sources were T cells, B-cell-depleted T cells, or PBMCs; the material itself was cDNA or gDNA.

Trimming took 5 bases from V and 5 from J; bases not matched to a gene: 9. The CDR3 sequence is 16 residues long. From germline, CDR1 is KGHDR and CDR2 SFDVKD. Original handling: The assay estimated nucleated cells by amplifying reference gene primers. Profiled with immunoSEQ multiplex PCR; TCRdb holds only in-frame clones, not every one. That table furnishes V, J and clone size, whereas the DNA furnished D and trimming. This table has roughly 190,000 clones, less than 85% appearing once. The table lists this clone with a count of one. The sequenced material came from peripheral blood. The source is a woman aged 50 to 60 with acute or convalescent COVID-19. The chain links TRBV24-1 to TRBJ2-3; 10 bases agree with TRBD1. CDR3 sequence reads: CATSAVGTGVGDTQYF. The CDR3 coding sequence is TGTGCCACCAGTGCCGTAGGGACAGGGGTGGGAGATACGCAGTATTTT.